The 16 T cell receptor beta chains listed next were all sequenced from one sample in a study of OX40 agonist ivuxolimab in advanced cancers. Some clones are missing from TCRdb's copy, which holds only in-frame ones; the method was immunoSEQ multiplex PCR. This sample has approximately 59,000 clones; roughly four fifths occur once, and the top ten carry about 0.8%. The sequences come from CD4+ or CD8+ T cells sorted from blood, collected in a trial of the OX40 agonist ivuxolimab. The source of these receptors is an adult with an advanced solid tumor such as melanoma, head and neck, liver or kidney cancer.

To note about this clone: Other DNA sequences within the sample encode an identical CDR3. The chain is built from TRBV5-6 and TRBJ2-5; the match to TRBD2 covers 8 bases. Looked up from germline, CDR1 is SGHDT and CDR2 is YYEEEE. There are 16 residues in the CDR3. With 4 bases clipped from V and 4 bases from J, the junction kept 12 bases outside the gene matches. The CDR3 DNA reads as TGTGCCAGCAGCCTGGACGGGACTAGAGTTGGAGAGACCCAGTACTTC. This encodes CASSLDGTRVGETQYF.

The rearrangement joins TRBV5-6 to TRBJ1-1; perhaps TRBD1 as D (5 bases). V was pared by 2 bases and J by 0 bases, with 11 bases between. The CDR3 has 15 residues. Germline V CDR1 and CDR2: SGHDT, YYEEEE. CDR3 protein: CASSFRGAMNTEAFF. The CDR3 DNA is TGTGCCAGCAGCTTTCGCGGGGCAATGAACACTGAAGCTTTCTTT.

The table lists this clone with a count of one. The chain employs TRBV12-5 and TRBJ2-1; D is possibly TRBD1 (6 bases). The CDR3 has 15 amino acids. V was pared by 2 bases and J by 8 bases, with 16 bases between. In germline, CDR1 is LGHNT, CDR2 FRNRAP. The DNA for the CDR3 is TGTGCTAGTGGTTTGCCATGGGGGCAGTGGGATGAGCAGTTCTTC. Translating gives CASGLPWGQWDEQFF.

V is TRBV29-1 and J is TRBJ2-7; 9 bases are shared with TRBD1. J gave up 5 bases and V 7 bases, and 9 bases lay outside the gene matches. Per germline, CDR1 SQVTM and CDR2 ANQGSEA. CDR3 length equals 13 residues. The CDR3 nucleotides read TGCAGCGCTGGACAGGGGTTGATGGACGAGCAGTACTTC. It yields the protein CSAGQGLMDEQYF.

The CDR3 DNA is TGCGCCAGCAGCCAAGATCAAGGGACTGAGTACGAGCAGTACTTC. Translated, it gives CASSQDQGTEYEQYF. The rearrangement joins TRBV4-1 to TRBJ2-7; maybe TRBD2 (6 bases). V was trimmed by 0 bases and J by 4 bases, leaving 13 bases between them. In germline, CDR1 is MGHRA, CDR2 YSYEKL. The CDR3 runs to 15 residues.

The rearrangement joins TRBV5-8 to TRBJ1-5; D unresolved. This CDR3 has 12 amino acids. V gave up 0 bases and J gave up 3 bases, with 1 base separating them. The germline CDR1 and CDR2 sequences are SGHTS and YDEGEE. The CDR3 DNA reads TGTGCCAGCAGCTTGGCCAATCAGCCCCAGCATTTT. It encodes CASSLANQPQHF.

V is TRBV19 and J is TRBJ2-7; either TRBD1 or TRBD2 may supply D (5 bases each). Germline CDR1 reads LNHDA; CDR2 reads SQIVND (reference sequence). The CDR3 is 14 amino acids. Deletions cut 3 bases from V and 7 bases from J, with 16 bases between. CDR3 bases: TGTGCCAGTAGTATGATTTCAGGGACCTCGGAGCAGTACTTC. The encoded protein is CASSMISGTSEQYF.

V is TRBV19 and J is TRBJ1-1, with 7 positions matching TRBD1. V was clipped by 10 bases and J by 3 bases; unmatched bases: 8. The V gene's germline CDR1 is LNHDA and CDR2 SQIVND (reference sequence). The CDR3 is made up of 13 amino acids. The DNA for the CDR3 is TGTGCCACCGAACAGGGGAGGGACACTGAAGCTTTCTTT. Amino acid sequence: CATEQGRDTEAFF.

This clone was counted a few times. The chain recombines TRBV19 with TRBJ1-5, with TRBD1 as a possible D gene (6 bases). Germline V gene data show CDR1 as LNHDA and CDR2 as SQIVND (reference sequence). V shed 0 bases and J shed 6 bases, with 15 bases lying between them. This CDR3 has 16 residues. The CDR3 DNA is TGTGCCAGTAGTATAGACACAGGGACCCCAGCTCAGCCCCAGCATTTT. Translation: CASSIDTGTPAQPQHF.

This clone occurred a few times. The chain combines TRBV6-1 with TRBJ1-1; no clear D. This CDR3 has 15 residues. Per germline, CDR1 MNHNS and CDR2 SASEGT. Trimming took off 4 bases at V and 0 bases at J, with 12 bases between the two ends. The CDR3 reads CASSVRSILNTEAFF. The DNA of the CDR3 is TGTGCCAGCAGTGTGCGGTCGATTTTGAACACTGAAGCTTTCTTT.

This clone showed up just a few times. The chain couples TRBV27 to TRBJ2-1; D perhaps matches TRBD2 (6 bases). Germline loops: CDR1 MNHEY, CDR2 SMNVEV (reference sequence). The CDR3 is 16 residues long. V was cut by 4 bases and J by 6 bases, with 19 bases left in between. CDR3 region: CASSSGVAGRSNEQFF. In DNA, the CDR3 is TGTGCCAGCAGTTCCGGCGTGGCAGGGAGGTCCAATGAGCAGTTCTTC.

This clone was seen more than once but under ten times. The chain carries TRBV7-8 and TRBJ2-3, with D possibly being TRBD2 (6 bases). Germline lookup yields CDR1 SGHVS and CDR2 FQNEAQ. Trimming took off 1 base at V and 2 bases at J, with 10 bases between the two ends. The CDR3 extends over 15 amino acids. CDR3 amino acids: CASSLVGTYTDTQYF. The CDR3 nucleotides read TGTGCCAGCAGCTTAGTAGGGACTTACACAGATACGCAGTATTTT.

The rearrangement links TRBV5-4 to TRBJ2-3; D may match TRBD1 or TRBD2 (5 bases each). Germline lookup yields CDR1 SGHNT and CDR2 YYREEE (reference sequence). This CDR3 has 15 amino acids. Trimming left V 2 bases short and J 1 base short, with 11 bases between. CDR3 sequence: CASSFGQGGTDTQYF. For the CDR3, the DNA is TGTGCCAGCAGCTTTGGGCAGGGAGGCACAGATACGCAGTATTTT.

The CDR3 sequence is CASSPEEAGTSGYNEQFF. The CDR3 nucleotides read TGTGCCAGCAGCCCAGAAGAGGCCGGGACTAGCGGCTACAATGAGCAGTTCTTC. The chain couples TRBV4-2 to TRBJ2-1, with 11 bases identical to TRBD2. Germline lookup yields CDR1 LGHNA and CDR2 YNFKEQ. The CDR3 consists of 18 residues. The V gene end was trimmed by 4 bases and the J gene end by 3 bases; junction bases not matched to a gene: 11.

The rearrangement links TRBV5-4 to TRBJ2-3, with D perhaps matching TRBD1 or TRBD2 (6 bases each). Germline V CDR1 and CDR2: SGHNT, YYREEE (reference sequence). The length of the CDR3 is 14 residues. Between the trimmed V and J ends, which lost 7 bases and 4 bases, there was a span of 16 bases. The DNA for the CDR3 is TGTGCCAGCGCATCCACGGGGGCGTCAGATACGCAGTATTTT. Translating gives CASASTGASDTQYF. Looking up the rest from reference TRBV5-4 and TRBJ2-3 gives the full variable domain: ETGVTQSPTHLIKTRGQQVTLRCSSQSGHNTVSWYQQALGQGPQFIFQYYREEENGRGNFPPRFSGLQFPNYSSELNVNALELDDSALYLCASASTGASDTQYFGPGTRLTVL.

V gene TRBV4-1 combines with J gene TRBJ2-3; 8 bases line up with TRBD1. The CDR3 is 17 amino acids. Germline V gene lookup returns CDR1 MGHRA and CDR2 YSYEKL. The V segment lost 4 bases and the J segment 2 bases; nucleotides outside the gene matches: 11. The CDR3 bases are TGCGCCAGCAGCCGGGACTGGGGACAGGCGAACACAGATACGCAGTATTTT. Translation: CASSRDWGQANTDTQYF.